Below are 16 T cell receptor beta chains sequenced from a single sample in a study of blood T cell repertoires in COVID-19. Some clones are missing from TCRdb's copy, which holds only in-frame ones; the method was immunoSEQ multiplex PCR. The data contain 150,000 or so clones, over 85% of them seen just once; the ten biggest clones take up around 2%. The source material was peripheral blood. The receptors were sampled from a woman aged 55 to 70 with COVID-19, enrolled during active disease.

This sequence joins TRBV19 and TRBJ1-1; possible D gene TRBD1, 5 bases. V was clipped by 3 bases and J by 1 base, with 9 bases between them. CDR3 size: 14 residues. The germline V gene encodes CDR1 LNHDA and CDR2 SQIVND (reference sequence). CDR3 region: CASSMRGTNTEAFF. CDR3 DNA sequence: TGTGCCAGTAGTATGCGGGGGACGAACACTGAAGCTTTCTTT.

The chain couples TRBV29-1 to TRBJ1-1; 7 bases are a match to TRBD1. The germline gives CDR1 SQVTM, CDR2 ANQGSEA. The CDR3 runs to 12 residues. Trimming took 2 bases from V and 7 from J; bases not matched to a gene: 4. The CDR3 loop is CSVEYGTVEAFF. The CDR3 DNA sequence: TGCAGCGTTGAATACGGGACAGTTGAAGCTTTCTTT.

The J gene is TRBJ2-7, the V gene TRBV5-1; D perhaps matches TRBD1 (5 bases). The CDR3 spans 12 residues. Trimming took off 5 bases at V and 6 bases at J, with 12 bases between the two ends. The germline V gene encodes CDR1 SGHRS and CDR2 YFSETQ. For the CDR3, the DNA is TGCGCCAGCAGGGGGCGCAGAGGCGAGCAGTACTTC. This codes for CASRGRRGEQYF.

The chain couples TRBV6-5 to TRBJ2-5; 9 bases match TRBD1. Trimming at V came to 6 bases and at J to 5 bases, leaving 10 bases not matched to a gene. Germline assignment: CDR1 MNHEY and CDR2 SVGAGI. CDR3 size: 15 residues. The CDR3 nucleotides read TGTGCCAGCAGCAGGACAGGGGTAAATGGGGAGACCCAGTACTTC. Translated: CASSRTGVNGETQYF.

The chain employs TRBV3-1 (or the pseudogene TRBV3-2) and TRBJ1-1; perhaps TRBD1 as D (6 bases). Germline-derived CDR1 and CDR2 are LGHDT and YNNKEL (reference sequence). Between the trimmed V and J ends, which lost 3 bases and 1 base, there was a span of 12 bases. The CDR3 is made up of 15 amino acids. The CDR3 nucleotides are TGTGCCAGCAGCCACAGGGGTTCGGGGAACACTGAAGCTTTCTTT. This gives the protein CASSHRGSGNTEAFF.

In its sample, this clone was seen a few times. This rearrangement joins TRBV10-2 to TRBJ2-2, with 10 bases that match TRBD2. This CDR3 has 15 residues. The V segment lost 6 bases and the J segment 6 bases; nucleotides outside the gene matches: 7. The germline gives CDR1 WSHSY, CDR2 SAAADI. CDR3 bases: TGCGCCAGCAGAGGAGCGGGGGGGCAATCCGGGGAGCTGTTTTTT. This codes for CASRGAGGQSGELFF.

Points on this clone: One end of the junction is discordant with germline, which a read error may explain. The genes are TRBV7-9 and TRBJ2-7, with 7 bases matching TRBD1. This CDR3 is built from 13 residues. CDR1 and CDR2 from the germline V gene are SEHNR and FQNEAQ (reference sequence). This CDR3 is CASSLTGDDLVDF. DNA of the CDR3: TGTGCCAGCAGCTTAACAGGGGACGACTTAGTTGACTTC. Using reference TRBV7-9 and TRBJ2-7 for the parts outside the CDR3, the full variable domain is DTGVSQNPRHKITKRGQNVTFRCDPISEHNRLYWYRQTLGQGPEFLTYFQNEAQLEKSRLLSDRFSAERPKGSFSTLEIQRTEQGDSAMYLCASSLTGDDLVDFGPGTRLTVT.

Comment on this clone: Different DNA sequences within this sample yield the same CDR3. V and J are TRBV20-1 and TRBJ1-1; D ambiguous. CDR1 and CDR2 (germline): DFQATT, SNEGSKA (reference sequence). CDR3 length: 11 residues. V lost 6 bases, J lost 2 bases, and 7 bases lay in between. CDR3 nucleotides: TGCAGTGCAAGGAGAAACACTGAAGCTTTCTTT. It translates to CSARRNTEAFF.

The rearrangement uses TRBV7-2 and TRBJ2-7, with 7 bases lining up with TRBD1. The CDR3 runs 13 residues. Per the germline V gene, CDR1 is SGHTA and CDR2 is FQGNSA. With V trimmed by 5 bases and J by 2 bases, 3 bases remained unmatched. CDR3 coding DNA: TGTGCCAGCAGCCGAGGGGGCCCCTACGAGCAGTACTTC. This encodes CASSRGGPYEQYF.

V and J are TRBV18 and TRBJ2-4; possible D gene TRBD2, 6 bases. The CDR3 sequence is 14 residues long. V lost 0 bases and J lost 8, with 11 bases in between. CDR1 KGHSH and CDR2 LQKENI come from the germline V gene. The CDR3 region has the DNA TGTGCCAGCTCACCACCTGGGAGGAAGGACATTCAGTACTTC. It encodes CASSPPGRKDIQYF.

The CDR3 here is CASSQDPGGIYGYTF. The DNA of the CDR3 is TGCGCCAGCAGCCAAGATCCCGGGGGGATCTATGGCTACACCTTC. The chain recombines TRBV4-1 with TRBJ1-2; perhaps TRBD1 as D (5 bases). The CDR3 is 15 residues long. Germline V gene lookup returns CDR1 MGHRA and CDR2 YSYEKL. Between the trimmed V and J ends, which lost 0 bases and 4 bases, there was a span of 12 bases.

The gene calls are TRBV3-1 (or the pseudogene TRBV3-2) and TRBJ1-1, with TRBD1 matching over 9 bases. Trimming took 5 bases from V and 4 from J; bases not matched to a gene: 5. CDR1 is LGHDT and CDR2 is YNNKEL in the germline V gene (reference sequence). The CDR3 loop spans 14 amino acids. CDR3 sequence reads: CASSGTGSGTEAFF. The CDR3 nucleotides are TGTGCCAGCAGCGGGACAGGGTCGGGCACTGAAGCTTTCTTT.

V usage is TRBV7-9 and J usage is TRBJ1-5; the match to TRBD1 covers 12 bases. Germline CDR1 is SEHNR and CDR2 is FQNEAQ (reference sequence). V trimming: 5 bases; J trimming: 11 bases; junction bases outside the gene matches: 7. The CDR3 is 14 residues long. CDR3 amino acids: CASSEGQGARAQHF. The DNA of the CDR3 is TGTGCCAGCAGCGAGGGACAGGGGGCGAGGGCCCAGCATTTT.

The V and J genes are TRBV6-5 and TRBJ1-2; D perhaps matches TRBD1 (5 bases). Germline CDR1 and CDR2: MNHEY and SVGAGI. The CDR3 is 15 amino acids. The V end lost 6 bases, the J end lost 0 bases, and 14 bases lay between the germline ends. The CDR3 region is CASSQDSITNYGYTF. CDR3 DNA: TGTGCCAGCAGCCAAGACAGCATAACTAACTATGGCTACACCTTC.

The chain has TRBV5-4 and TRBJ2-7, with 12 bases matching TRBD2. CDR1 and CDR2 from the germline V gene are SGHNT and YYREEE (reference sequence). The ends lost 4 bases at V and 4 bases at J; junction bases unmatched: 6. The CDR3 sequence is 15 residues long. CDR3 amino acids: CASSPTSGGSYEQYF. The CDR3 DNA sequence: TGTGCCAGCAGCCCGACTAGCGGGGGATCGTACGAGCAGTACTTC.

The rearrangement joins TRBV4-1 to TRBJ2-5, with 7 nucleotides matching TRBD2. This CDR3 has 16 residues. Germline V CDR1 and CDR2: MGHRA, YSYEKL. Unmatched junction bases numbered 10, after V lost 3 bases and J lost 3 bases. CDR3 coding DNA: TGCGCCAGCAGCCAGCTTGGACTAGGAATAAAAGAGACCCAGTACTTC. It yields the protein CASSQLGLGIKETQYF.